The 8 T cell receptor beta chains below come from one sample, sequenced in a study of cytomegalovirus exposure and HLA in healthy donors. PCR was performed using 60 Vbeta and 13 Jbeta primers. The protocol was immunoSEQ multiplex PCR, while the TCRdb copy is restricted to in-frame clones and leaves out a portion. The repertoire holds roughly 130,000 clones, with less than 85% as singletons. Material for sequencing was PBMCs. All receptors come from a man younger than 40 in good health and CMV-seronegative.

This clone showed up just a few times. The chain carries TRBV6-4 and TRBJ1-5, with D uncertain. V lost 8 bases, J lost 0 bases, and 8 bases lay in between. The CDR3 has 13 amino acids. The germline CDR1 and CDR2 sequences are MRHNA and SNTAGT. CDR3 DNA: TGTGCCAGCTCTACCGGTAGCAATCAGCCCCAGCATTTT. This sequence encodes CASSTGSNQPQHF.

The V and J genes are TRBV7-3 and TRBJ1-1, with D perhaps matching TRBD1 (6 bases). Trimming removed 4 bases at V and 1 base at J, with 7 bases between. Germline CDR1 SGHTA, CDR2 FQGTGA. The CDR3 is made up of 13 amino acids. CDR3 sequence reads: CASSSDRNTEAFF. The CDR3 nucleotides are TGTGCCAGCAGCTCGGACAGGAACACTGAAGCTTTCTTT. Looking up the rest from reference TRBV7-3 and TRBJ1-1 gives the full variable domain: GAGVSQTPSNKVTEKGKYVELRCDPISGHTALYWYRQSLGQGPEFLIYFQGTGAADDSGLPNDRFFAVRPEGSVSTLKIQRTERGDSAVYLCASSSDRNTEAFFGQGTRLTVV.

The gene calls are TRBV19 and TRBJ2-3, with no clear D. V gave up 1 base and J gave up 4 bases, with 6 bases separating them. From germline, CDR1 is LNHDA and CDR2 SQIVND (reference sequence). This CDR3 has 13 residues. The chain's CDR3 is CASSIGYPDTQYF. In DNA, the CDR3 is TGTGCCAGTAGTATAGGCTATCCAGATACGCAGTATTTT.

This CDR3 reads CASSYGGQGARTQYF. DNA of the CDR3: TGTGCCAGCAGTTACGGGGGACAGGGAGCTCGGACCCAGTACTTC. This chain links TRBV6-5 with TRBJ2-5; 9 nucleotides match TRBD1. Germline V gene data show CDR1 as MNHEY and CDR2 as SVGAGI. The CDR3 has 15 residues. With 2 bases clipped from V and 7 bases from J, the junction kept 8 bases outside the gene matches.

V gene TRBV12-5 combines with J gene TRBJ2-3; possibly TRBD1 for D (6 bases). Germline loops: CDR1 LGHNT, CDR2 FRNRAP. CDR3 length: 14 amino acids. Trimming removed 2 bases from V and 3 bases from J, with 9 bases in between. CDR3 in DNA: TGTGCTAGTGGTTTGCAGGGGAGTACAGATACGCAGTATTTT. Amino acids: CASGLQGSTDTQYF. Based on the CDR3 plus reference TRBV12-5 and TRBJ2-3, the full variable domain is DARVTQTPRHKVTEMGQEVTMRCQPILGHNTVFWYRQTMMQGLELLAYFRNRAPLDDSGMPKDRFSAEMPDATLATLKIQPSEPRDSAVYFCASGLQGSTDTQYFGPGTRLTVL.

This rearrangement joins TRBV28 to TRBJ2-2; TRBD2 agrees at 7 bases. The CDR3 is made up of 16 amino acids. Germline loops: CDR1 MDHEN, CDR2 SYDVKM. Trimming cost V 3 bases and J 0 bases; bases outside gene matches: 4. The CDR3 here is CASSFLSGTNTGELFF. Here the CDR3 DNA reads TGTGCCAGCAGTTTTCTAAGCGGGACGAACACCGGGGAGCTGTTTTTT.

The gene calls are TRBV9 and TRBJ2-7; 7 bases agree with TRBD2. The germline V gene encodes CDR1 SGDLS and CDR2 YYNGEE. Trimming removed 0 bases from V and 6 bases from J; junction bases left unmatched: 6. CDR3 size: 14 residues. CDR3 DNA: TGTGCCAGCAGCGTAGGGGCTAGCGGTCGCGAGCAGTACTTC. Protein sequence: CASSVGASGREQYF.

The V gene is TRBV9, the J gene TRBJ1-1, with a possible D match to TRBD1 (5 bases). Germline-derived CDR1 and CDR2 are SGDLS and YYNGEE. The length of the CDR3 is 13 residues. Trimming took off 7 bases at V and 5 bases at J, with 15 bases between the two ends. Here the CDR3 DNA reads TGTGCCAGCTCAGGTGACAGCGGGACTGAAGCTTTCTTT. This codes for CASSGDSGTEAFF. Full variable domain (outside the CDR3, taken from reference TRBV9 and TRBJ1-1): DSGVTQTPKHLITATGQRVTLRCSPRSGDLSVYWYQQSLDQGLQFLIQYYNGEERAKGNILERFSAQQFPDLHSELNLSSLELGDSALYFCASSGDSGTEAFFGQGTRLTVV.